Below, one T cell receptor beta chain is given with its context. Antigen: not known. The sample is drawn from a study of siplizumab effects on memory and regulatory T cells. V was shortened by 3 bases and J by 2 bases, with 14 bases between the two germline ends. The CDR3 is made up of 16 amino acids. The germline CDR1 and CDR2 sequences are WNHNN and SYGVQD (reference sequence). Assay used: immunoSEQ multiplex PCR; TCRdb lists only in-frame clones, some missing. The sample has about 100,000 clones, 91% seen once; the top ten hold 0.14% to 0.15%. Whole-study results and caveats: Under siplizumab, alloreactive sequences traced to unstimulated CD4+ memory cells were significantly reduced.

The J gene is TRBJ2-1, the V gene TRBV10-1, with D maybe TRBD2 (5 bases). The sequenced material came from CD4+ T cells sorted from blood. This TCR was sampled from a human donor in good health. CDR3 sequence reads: CASSDAGLAPYNEQFF. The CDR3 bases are TGCGCCAGCAGTGATGCTGGACTCGCCCCCTACAATGAGCAGTTCTTC.